The rows below give T cell receptor beta chains drawn from one sample of a study of T-cell memory formation after mild COVID-19. TCRdb reanalysed the 5' RACE reads using MiXCR and keeps one entry per CDR3 protein. The data contain some 290,000 distinct CDR3 sequences, 15% to 20% of them singletons. Sequenced input: PBMCs or a T cell subset sorted from them (not recorded which). These receptor sequences come from a man between 18 and 29 years old who had mild COVID-19 (a few samples of this study predate the infection). Cell type and time point are not known. The CDR3 runs from the conserved cysteine through the conserved F or W. The order of the fields is CDR3 length, J gene, V gene, CDR3 protein.

>12|TRBJ2-7|TRBV6-2/TRBV6-3
CASSFTGHEQYF
>14|TRBJ2-3|TRBV7-2
CASSLVPGQGTQYF
>19|TRBJ1-2|TRBV6-5
CASSYSRVPLTVANYGYTF
>14|TRBJ1-1|TRBV12-3/TRBV12-4
CASSQQQMNTEAFF
>13|TRBJ1-2|TRBV4-3
CASSQDPGYGYTF
>13|TRBJ2-1|TRBV6-2/TRBV6-3
CASSSRGRSEQFF
>12|TRBJ1-1|TRBV6-5
CASSQYRGGAFF
>15|TRBJ2-2|TRBV20-1
CSARDPQREIGELFF
>14|TRBJ2-3|TRBV6-2/TRBV6-3
CASSGGQLTDTQYF
>16|TRBJ1-1|TRBV2
CASSIRTGGENTEAFF
>10|TRBJ1-1|TRBV7-9
CAGRGTEAFF
>14|TRBJ2-1|TRBV7-2
CASSRGLAGNEQFF
>15|TRBJ1-6|TRBV6-5
CASSYSDSYNSPLHF
>14|TRBJ2-3|TRBV6-5
CASSYTGRTVTQYF
>16|TRBJ1-1|TRBV4-3
CASSPGRVAMNTEAFF
>18|TRBJ2-3|TRBV7-9
CASSLVAWGTSGTDTQYF
>14|TRBJ2-1|TRBV6-2/TRBV6-3
CASSYEADYNEQFF
>16|TRBJ2-3|TRBV5-5
CASSPLYIHSTDTQYF
>14|TRBJ2-5|TRBV15
CATSRAGTWETQYF
>15|TRBJ2-6|TRBV2
CASSEARSGANVLTF
>13|TRBJ1-5|TRBV5-5
CASSWTGNQPQHF
>16|TRBJ2-3|TRBV4-2
CASSQGTSGHTDTQYF
>11|TRBJ2-1|TRBV24-1
CATSQKGKQFF
>17|TRBJ2-3|TRBV7-9
CASSPQMGSGPTDTQYF
>14|TRBJ1-6|TRBV6-5
CASSFATANSPLHF
>11|TRBJ2-2|TRBV6-2/TRBV6-3
CASGNTGELFF
>14|TRBJ1-2|TRBV7-9
CASSFADRGSGYTF
>14|TRBJ2-7|TRBV27
CASSLDSLTYEQYF
>12|TRBJ2-1|TRBV6-5
CASSSDRDQQFF
>12|TRBJ1-5|TRBV12-3/TRBV12-4
CASSFSNQPQHF
>14|TRBJ1-5|TRBV20-1
CSASADIGDQRQHF
>15|TRBJ2-5|TRBV7-6
CASSFGNGLQETQYF
>16|TRBJ2-7|TRBV5-5
CASSLTRTSGVYEQYF
>11|TRBJ2-1|TRBV20-1
CSARGRVEQFF
>13|TRBJ1-2|TRBV18
CASSPDVRYGYTF
>14|TRBJ1-2|TRBV28
CATSTPGQVYGYTF
>15|TRBJ2-1|TRBV5-1
CASSRGGAEGQEQFF
>15|TRBJ1-5|TRBV12-3/TRBV12-4
CASSWETGGNQPQHF
>14|TRBJ2-5|TRBV5-1
CASSLTGIQETQYF
>14|TRBJ1-4|TRBV5-1
CASTLGTTNEKLFF
>14|TRBJ2-5|TRBV7-2
CASSARQGSETQYF
>15|TRBJ1-2|TRBV5-6
CASSETALSLYGYTF
>15|TRBJ2-1|TRBV7-9
CASSLGGLARNEQFF
>15|TRBJ2-6|TRBV7-8
CASSALRAGANVLTF
>14|TRBJ2-7|TRBV19
CASSYRDSSYEQYF
>14|TRBJ2-2|TRBV7-2
CASSLVALGTELFF
>13|TRBJ1-4|TRBV18
CASSPNWDEKLFF
>13|TRBJ2-7|TRBV7-2
CASSYTDHYEQYF